This T cell receptor beta chain stems from a study of T cell changes during pregnancy in multiple sclerosis. The protocol was immunoSEQ multiplex PCR, while the TCRdb copy is restricted to in-frame clones and leaves out a portion. This sample carries more than 60,000 clones, 91% of them seen once, and the ten largest clones take about 0.85%. Per germline, CDR1 SQVTM and CDR2 ANQGSEA. J was trimmed by 1 base and V by 6 bases; bases with no gene match: 11. The CDR3 spans 15 residues. This chain links TRBV29-1 with TRBJ2-5; TRBD1 aligns across 7 bases. Sequences were derived from peripheral blood, sampled before pregnancy. This clonotype was sampled from a female donor with multiple sclerosis, enrolled in a pregnancy study. The CDR3 loop reads CSVSPHDRAQETQYF. CDR3 nucleotides: TGCAGCGTCTCCCCCCACGACAGGGCCCAAGAGACCCAGTACTTC.